The entry that follows covers one T cell receptor (beta chain) sequence. Its antigen is not known. Additional DNA sequences in this sample encode the identical CDR3. These data belong to a study of shared clonotypes between healthy human individuals. Overall study findings and caveats: Generally, estimated richness proved larger in naive subsets than it did in memory subsets.

Per the authors' pipeline: Junction-only immunoSEQ sequences carried no quality scores, so filtering differed. Only in-frame clones appear in the TCRdb table, and some are missing; sequencing was by immunoSEQ multiplex PCR. Clone size and V and J calls were adopted from that table, with D and trimming inferred from the DNA. The table shows some 2,000,000 clones, with about 95% occurring only once. From germline, CDR1 is SGHRS and CDR2 YFSETQ. This CDR3 is built from 13 residues. The ends were cut back, 5 bases at V and 4 bases at J, with 12 bases in the middle. All donors qualified as healthy HIV-negative adults and had experienced no recent acute infections or vaccinations.

This receptor was taken from a man aged 18 to 30 in good health. The specimen was naive CD4+ T cells sorted from blood. Stated subset: CD45RA+ positively selected. J is TRBJ1-1 and V is TRBV5-1; D is undetermined. In DNA, the CDR3 is TGCGCCAGCAGTCTAAGAGCGGGCACTGAAGCTTTCTTT. Protein product: CASSLRAGTEAFF.